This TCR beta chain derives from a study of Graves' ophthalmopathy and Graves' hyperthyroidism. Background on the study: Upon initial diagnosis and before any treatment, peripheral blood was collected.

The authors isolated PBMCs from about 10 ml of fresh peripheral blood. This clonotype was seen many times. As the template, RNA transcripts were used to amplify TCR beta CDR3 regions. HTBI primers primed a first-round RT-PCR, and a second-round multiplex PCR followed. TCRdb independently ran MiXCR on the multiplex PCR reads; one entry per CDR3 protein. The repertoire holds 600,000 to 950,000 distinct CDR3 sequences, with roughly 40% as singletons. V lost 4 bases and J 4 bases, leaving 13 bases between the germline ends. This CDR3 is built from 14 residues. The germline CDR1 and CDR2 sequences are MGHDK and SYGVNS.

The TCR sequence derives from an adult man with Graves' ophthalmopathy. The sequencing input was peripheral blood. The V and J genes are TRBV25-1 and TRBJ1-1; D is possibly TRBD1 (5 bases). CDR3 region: CASSGPGPFTEAFF. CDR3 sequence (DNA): TGTGCCAGCAGTGGGCCGGGGCCGTTCACTGAAGCTTTCTTT.